This T cell receptor beta chain emerged from a study of CXCR3-negative and CXCR3-positive naive CD8 T cells. Naive cells were sorted as CD45RO-, CCR7+, CD27+ and CD95-. All TRB cDNA libraries came from 5' RACE performed with UMI labels. TCRdb reprocessed the 5' RACE reads, with one entry per CDR3 protein and no DNA. The sample's table shows around 61,000 distinct CDR3 sequences. A note on this clonotype: Its specificity is not known.

Study-level results: In CXCR3-positive naive cells, the TRB CDR3s were more hydrophobic than in CXCR3-negative naive cells. Memory CD8+ cells showed much lower diversity, while both naive subsets displayed comparably high diversity. TRBV-TRBJ usage matched between naive CXCR3-negative and CXCR3-positive cells but not between memory cells.

The material sequenced was naive CXCR3+ CD8+ T cells from blood. As for subset: CD45RO-CCR7+CD27+CD95- naive CD8+ T cells expressing CXCR3 (TNR3+). The sequence was collected from a human donor in good health. Some clones in this sample may be carry-over from other donors' samples.

The CDR3 spells CASSSSKGGINTDTQYF. V is TRBV12-3 or TRBV12-4 and J is TRBJ2-3; the TRBD1 assignment by TCRdb is unverifiable without DNA. This CDR3 spans 17 amino acids.